The clone carrying this T cell receptor beta chain has ten or more counts. This specimen belongs to a study of shared clonotypes between healthy human individuals. In the CD4+ fraction, cells were divided into CD45RA+ naive and CD45RA-negative memory subsets. The CDR3 consists of 16 residues. The germline CDR1 and CDR2 sequences are LNHDA and SQIVND (reference sequence). V lost 2 bases, J lost 4 bases, and 17 bases lay in between. Measured with immunoSEQ multiplex PCR; TCRdb has only the in-frame clones, and not every one. The profile covers approximately 740,000 clones, with around 74% appearing a single time and over 1.5% taken by the ten largest.

The receptor comes from a woman aged 30 to 39 in good health. Sequencing was done on a sample of memory CD4+ T cells sorted from blood. Subset reported: CD45RA-negative fraction. The chain uses TRBV19 and TRBJ2-5; no clear D. The CDR3 DNA is TGTGCCAGTAGTATAAGACCCTTTGGAGAGAGAGAGACCCAGTACTTC. As protein: CASSIRPFGERETQYF.